These 25 T cell receptor beta chains were sequenced from one sample in a study of cytomegalovirus exposure and HLA in healthy donors. PCR employed 60 Vbeta and 13 Jbeta primers. Sequenced by immunoSEQ multiplex PCR; TCRdb stores in-frame clones only, minus some. The sample has tens of thousands of clones; over 60% are singletons. The sample was PBMCs. Receptors were obtained from a woman aged 25 to 39 in good health and CMV-seronegative.

The sample holds a few counts of this clone. The CDR3 sequence: CASSLLLRSRQYEQYF. The DNA for the CDR3 is TGCGCCAGCAGCTTGTTATTACGGAGCCGGCAGTACGAGCAGTACTTC. The rearrangement links TRBV5-1 to TRBJ2-7; D not certain. Germline V gene lookup returns CDR1 SGHRS and CDR2 YFSETQ. Trimming left V 1 base short and J 4 bases short, with 18 bases between. The CDR3 is 16 residues long.

CDR3 residues: CASSSDRGANEKLFF. The DNA of the CDR3 is TGTGCCAGCAGTAGTGACAGGGGAGCTAATGAAAAACTGTTTTTT. The chain joins TRBV2 to TRBJ1-4; 8 bases fit TRBD1. The CDR3 runs 15 residues. Germline V gene sequence: CDR1 SNHLY, CDR2 FYNNEI. The V segment lost 5 bases and the J segment 3 bases; nucleotides outside the gene matches: 5.

This clone was detected a few times. The CDR3 DNA sequence: TGTGCCAGCAGCTCAGACGGTTTGAGGAGTCGGTACGAGCAGTACTTC. Residues: CASSSDGLRSRYEQYF. This chain uses TRBV7-2 with TRBJ2-7; D unclear. Trimming cost V 4 bases and J 4 bases, with 20 bases left between them. Germline V gene data show CDR1 as SGHTA and CDR2 as FQGNSA. CDR3 size: 16 residues.

This clone was recorded a few times. The chain employs TRBV18 and TRBJ2-1; 15 nucleotides agree with TRBD2. This CDR3 has 15 residues. The V and J ends lost 6 bases and 7 bases, in that order; junction bases with no gene match: 4. CDR1 is KGHSH, CDR2 LQKENI, per germline. CDR3 loop: CASSPGLAGGNEQFF. CDR3 coding DNA: TGTGCCAGCTCTCCGGGACTAGCGGGAGGTAATGAGCAGTTCTTC.

The rearrangement joins TRBV19 to TRBJ1-1, with no clear D. Trimming stripped 4 bases from V and 4 bases from J, with 10 bases between. The CDR3 covers 13 residues. The germline gives CDR1 LNHDA, CDR2 SQIVND (reference sequence). CDR3 bases: TGTGCCAGTAGTACCAAGGGAGGCACTGAAGCTTTCTTT. Its translation: CASSTKGGTEAFF.

This sequence joins TRBV18 and TRBJ2-5; D perhaps matches TRBD1 (5 bases). The CDR3 is 16 amino acids. Germline V CDR1 and CDR2: KGHSH, LQKENI. V lost 3 bases to trimming and J lost 0 bases, with 14 bases between them. Here the CDR3 DNA reads TGTGCCAGCTCACCCCGACAGAACTTGTACCAAGAGACCCAGTACTTC. Its translation: CASSPRQNLYQETQYF.

This clone was seen only a few times. The chain has TRBV6-8 and TRBJ1-6; 11 nucleotides agree with TRBD1. The CDR3 totals 14 residues. In germline, CDR1 is MNHGY, CDR2 SAAAGT. With V trimmed by 2 bases and J by 9 bases, 0 bases remained unmatched. The DNA for the CDR3 is TGTGCCAGCAGTTACGGACAGGGGGCTTCACCCCTCCACTTT. Translated, it gives CASSYGQGASPLHF.

This clone was seen a handful of times. The J gene is TRBJ1-3, the V gene TRBV5-8; D call uncertain. The CDR3 length is 15 residues. Germline V CDR1 and CDR2: SGHTS, YDEGEE. Trimming cost V 3 bases and J 4 bases, with 14 bases left between them. CDR3 nucleotides: TGTGCCAGCAGCTGGGCGCCCCAGGCAGGAAACACCATATATTTT. This encodes CASSWAPQAGNTIYF.

The chain recombines TRBV29-1 with TRBJ2-7, with 8 bases identical to TRBD1. CDR3 size: 13 residues. Germline V lookup: CDR1 SQVTM, CDR2 ANQGSEA. After removal of 5 bases from V and 3 bases from J, the junction contained 6 bases not matched to a gene. CDR3 amino acids: CSVSGGNVYEQYF. CDR3 DNA: TGCAGCGTTTCAGGGGGCAACGTCTACGAGCAGTACTTC.

The chain has TRBV4-1 and TRBJ1-1; 9 nucleotides agree with TRBD1. The germline CDR1 and CDR2 sequences are MGHRA and YSYEKL. Unmatched junction bases numbered 2, after V lost 5 bases and J lost 1 base. The CDR3 sequence is 14 residues long. CDR3: CASSKDRGNTEAFF. The CDR3 coding sequence is TGCGCCAGCAGCAAGGACAGGGGGAACACTGAAGCTTTCTTT.

The chain links TRBV18 to TRBJ2-1; D is ambiguous. Trimming cost V 3 bases and J 9 bases, with 12 bases left between them. The V gene's germline CDR1 is KGHSH and CDR2 LQKENI. This CDR3 contains 13 residues. CDR3 in DNA: TGTGCCAGCTCACCCAACCCCGCAGGTGAGCAGTTCTTC. This codes for CASSPNPAGEQFF.

This clone has only a few counts. V is TRBV9 and J is TRBJ1-5, with 10 bases identical to TRBD1. Trimming at V came to 4 bases and at J to 6 bases, leaving 7 bases not matched to a gene. The length of the CDR3 is 15 residues. Germline lookup yields CDR1 SGDLS and CDR2 YYNGEE. This CDR3 is CASSPTGGEGQPQHF. The CDR3 nucleotides read TGTGCCAGCAGCCCGACAGGGGGCGAGGGTCAGCCCCAGCATTTT.

The V and J genes are TRBV6-1 and TRBJ2-7; TRBD1 aligns across 10 bases. The germline CDR1 and CDR2 sequences are MNHNS and SASEGT. This CDR3 is built from 15 residues. V lost 0 bases, J lost 5 bases, and 4 bases stayed unmatched. CDR3 region: CASSEAGQGIHEQYF. The CDR3 DNA is TGTGCCAGCAGTGAAGCGGGACAGGGGATCCACGAGCAGTACTTC.

The chain is built from TRBV28 and TRBJ1-2, with D perhaps TRBD1 (6 bases). Trimming stripped 7 bases from V and 5 bases from J, with 17 bases between. Looked up from germline, CDR1 is MDHEN and CDR2 is SYDVKM. This CDR3 has 14 residues. DNA of the CDR3: TGTGCCAGCACCATGCTGACAGGCCCATATGGCTACACCTTC. Protein sequence: CASTMLTGPYGYTF.

A single count supports this clone. The chain carries TRBV28 and TRBJ1-5; 8 bases match TRBD1. Germline trimming cut 1 base from V and 5 bases from J; bases unmatched to any gene: 10. CDR3 length equals 17 residues. Germline CDR1 MDHEN, CDR2 SYDVKM. The CDR3 DNA sequence: TGTGCCAGCAGTTTATCTTTTATCGGGACAGGCGATCAGCCCCAGCATTTT. This encodes CASSLSFIGTGDQPQHF. Based on the CDR3 plus reference TRBV28 and TRBJ1-5, the full variable domain is DVKVTQSSRYLVKRTGEKVFLECVQDMDHENMFWYRQDPGLGLRLIYFSYDVKMKEKGDIPEGYSVSREKKERFSLILESASTNQTSMYLCASSLSFIGTGDQPQHFGDGTRLSIL.

V gene TRBV5-1 combines with J gene TRBJ2-5, with TRBD2 matching 7 bases. The V gene end was trimmed by 2 bases and the J gene end by 3 bases; junction bases not matched to a gene: 10. This CDR3 region has 16 residues. Germline assignment: CDR1 SGHRS and CDR2 YFSETQ. The DNA for the CDR3 is TGCGCCAGCAGCTTATCCCCGGGACTACTAGAAGAGACCCAGTACTTC. Its protein product is CASSLSPGLLEETQYF.

This clone was seen only once. In nucleotides, the CDR3 is TGTGCCAGCAGCGCTAACACAGGGGGTGGCTACACCTTC. It codes for CASSANTGGGYTF. The chain carries TRBV7-9 and TRBJ1-2; 8 nucleotides line up with TRBD1. CDR1 and CDR2 (germline): SEHNR, FQNEAQ (reference sequence). The CDR3 has 13 amino acids. V lost 5 bases and J lost 7; bases outside the gene matches: 6.

The chain links TRBV6-5 to TRBJ1-2, with 9 bases that match TRBD1. Germline V gene data show CDR1 as MNHEY and CDR2 as SVGAGI. Trimming at V came to 2 bases and at J to 2 bases, leaving 0 bases not matched to a gene. The CDR3 is 14 residues long. CDR3 protein: CASSYGTGNYGYTF. CDR3 nucleotides: TGTGCCAGCAGTTACGGGACAGGGAACTATGGCTACACCTTC.

This clone was detected only a few times. The rearrangement uses TRBV5-1 and TRBJ1-6; TRBD1 agrees at 7 bases. Germline V CDR1 and CDR2: SGHRS, YFSETQ. The CDR3 loop spans 14 amino acids. Trimming at V came to 4 bases and at J to 9 bases, leaving 7 bases not matched to a gene. The CDR3 spells CASSPGQETSPLHF. The CDR3 coding sequence is TGCGCCAGCAGCCCTGGACAGGAGACTTCACCCCTCCACTTT.

This clone has more than one count but fewer than ten. The CDR3 protein is CASSVGSSSYNEQFF. The CDR3 bases are TGTGCCAGCAGTGTGGGGAGTAGCTCCTACAATGAGCAGTTCTTC. The V and J genes are TRBV25-1 and TRBJ2-1, with a possible D match to TRBD2 (5 bases). With 4 bases removed from V and 0 bases from J, the gap between germline ends came to 10 bases. Germline CDR1 and CDR2: MGHDK and SYGVNS. The CDR3 extends over 15 amino acids. Drawing the rest from reference TRBV25-1 and TRBJ2-1, the complete variable domain is EADIYQTPRYLVIGTGKKITLECSQTMGHDKMYWYQQDPGMELHLIHYSYGVNSTEKGDLSSESTVSRIRTEHFPLTLESARPSHTSQYLCASSVGSSSYNEQFFGPGTRLTVL.

V is TRBV29-1 and J is TRBJ2-1; perhaps TRBD1 as D (6 bases). Deletions cut 3 bases from V and 3 bases from J, with 9 bases between. The length of the CDR3 is 13 residues. The germline gives CDR1 SQVTM, CDR2 ANQGSEA. CDR3 sequence: CSVDTGHYNEQFF. CDR3 DNA sequence: TGCAGCGTTGATACAGGGCACTACAATGAGCAGTTCTTC.

This rearrangement joins TRBV13 to TRBJ2-7; 10 bases are a match to TRBD2. Germline CDR1 is PRHDT and CDR2 is FYEKMQ (reference sequence). The CDR3 length is 17 residues. V lost 4 bases to trimming and J lost 5 bases; unmatched junction nucleotides: 14. This CDR3 is CASSSRASGGVRDEQYF. CDR3 bases: TGTGCCAGCAGCTCCAGAGCCAGCGGGGGGGTAAGGGACGAGCAGTACTTC.

This clone was detected only a few times. This chain links TRBV29-1 with TRBJ2-1, with a possible D match to TRBD2 (6 bases). Germline V gene lookup returns CDR1 SQVTM and CDR2 ANQGSEA. The CDR3 runs 16 residues. V was shortened by 3 bases and J by 2 bases, with 17 bases between the two germline ends. CDR3 nucleotide sequence: TGCAGCGTTGATTTTGGAGGGTCGGGTCCCTACAATGAGCAGTTCTTC. Residues: CSVDFGGSGPYNEQFF.

As DNA, the CDR3 is TGTGCCAGCAGCCCGAGGTTGGAGGGAGGGCCAGGAAGCTACGAGCAGTACTTC. Protein sequence: CASSPRLEGGPGSYEQYF. The rearrangement links TRBV4-2 to TRBJ2-7; TRBD2 matches 7 bases. The CDR3 has 18 residues. V was pared by 4 bases and J by 3 bases, with 18 bases of the junction left unmatched. Per germline, CDR1 LGHNA and CDR2 YNFKEQ.

The chain combines TRBV6-1 with TRBJ2-1; TRBD1 matches 8 bases. With V trimmed by 6 bases and J by 3 bases, 4 bases remained unmatched. The length of the CDR3 is 14 residues. In germline, CDR1 is MNHNS, CDR2 SASEGT. The CDR3 loop is CASSKDRVYNEQFF. The CDR3 DNA is TGTGCCAGCAGCAAGGACAGGGTCTACAATGAGCAGTTCTTC.